These 25 T cell receptor beta chains were all obtained from the same sample, sequenced in a study of early T cells in non-severe SARS-CoV-2 infection. TCRdb reprocessed the 5' RACE reads with MiXCR, giving one entry per CDR3 protein. In the table there are 35,000 to 50,000 distinct CDR3 sequences, around 6% of which are singletons. The sequenced sample was whole blood. All receptors derive from an adult who was a healthcare worker with PCR-confirmed SARS-CoV-2 infection or an uninfected control (not recorded which).

At least ten counts were recorded for this clonotype. This rearrangement joins TRBV20-1 to TRBJ2-3, with D possibly called TRBD1 or TRBD2 (5 bases each). There are 15 residues in the CDR3. V was clipped by 6 bases and J by 3 bases, with 19 bases between them. Germline V gives CDR1 DFQATT, CDR2 SNEGSKA (reference sequence). The CDR3 DNA follows: TGCAGTGCCAAAAAGGGACGGCAGTTGACAGATACGCAGTATTTT. Translating it yields CSAKKGRQLTDTQYF.

The V gene is TRBV21-1, the J gene TRBJ1-5; TRBD1, the D gene given by the table, was not confirmed from the DNA. TRBV21-1 is given as a pseudogene. This CDR3 has 20 amino acids. The DNA for the CDR3 is TGTGCCAGCAGCAAAGTAAAGGGACAGGGGGAGCATTATAGCAATCAGCCCCAGCATTTT. Encoded protein: CASSKVKGQGEHYSNQPQHF.

This chain uses TRBV6-1 with TRBJ2-3; 7 nucleotides line up with TRBD2. This CDR3 comprises 14 residues. From germline, CDR1 is MNHNS and CDR2 SASEGT. Trimming removed 3 bases from V and 5 bases from J; junction bases left unmatched: 5. CDR3 nucleotides: TGTGCCAGCAGTGAGAGGATAGCGGGAGATACGCAGTATTTT. It specifies CASSERIAGDTQYF.

This clonotype was picked up a small number of times. V is TRBV9 and J is TRBJ2-3; D is uncertain. Germline assignment: CDR1 SGDLS and CDR2 YYNGEE. V lost 0 bases and J 2 bases, leaving 10 bases between the germline ends. CDR3 length: 15 amino acids. Here the CDR3 reads CASSVGETTTDTQYF. In DNA form, the CDR3 reads TGTGCCAGCAGCGTAGGAGAGACAACCACAGATACGCAGTATTTT. Full variable domain (missing parts from reference TRBV9 and TRBJ2-3): DSGVTQTPKHLITATGQRVTLRCSPRSGDLSVYWYQQSLDQGLQFLIQYYNGEERAKGNILERFSAQQFPDLHSELNLSSLELGDSALYFCASSVGETTTDTQYFGPGTRLTVL.

This chain joins TRBV20-1 and TRBJ2-3, with D possibly matching TRBD1 (7 bases). This CDR3 is 14 amino acids long. Germline-derived CDR1 and CDR2 are DFQATT and SNEGSKA (reference sequence). Between the trimmed V and J ends, which lost 4 bases and 2 bases, there was a span of 13 bases. CDR3 protein: CSATQGGPTDTQYF. The CDR3 DNA is TGCAGTGCTACCCAGGGGGGCCCCACAGATACGCAGTATTTT.

The table lists this clonotype with many counts. The chain uses TRBV6-5 and TRBJ1-5; D not resolved. The ends were cut back, 6 bases at V and 4 bases at J, with 13 bases in the middle. Per germline, CDR1 MNHEY and CDR2 SVGAGI. The CDR3 is made up of 14 amino acids. CDR3 sequence reads: CASRVDGGNQPQHF. Here the CDR3 DNA reads TGTGCCAGCAGGGTTGACGGAGGGAATCAGCCCCAGCATTTT.

This clonotype appeared a few times. This chain joins TRBV20-1 and TRBJ2-7, with a tentative D call TRBD2 (6 bases). With 0 bases removed from V and 2 bases from J, the gap between germline ends came to 14 bases. This CDR3 has 15 amino acids. The germline V gene has CDR1 DFQATT and CDR2 SNEGSKA (reference sequence). The CDR3 coding sequence is TGCAGTGCTAGAGATCTGAGCGGGCGAACCTACGAGCAGTACTTC. Encoded protein: CSARDLSGRTYEQYF.

This clonotype occurred many times. The V gene is TRBV7-2, the J gene TRBJ2-5; 7 nucleotides align to TRBD2. Germline CDR1 is SGHTA and CDR2 is FQGNSA. This CDR3 has 14 amino acids. The V and J ends lost 2 bases and 11 bases, in that order; junction bases with no gene match: 11. The CDR3 region is CASSLSSQGGVQYF. CDR3 nucleotides: TGTGCCAGCAGCTTAAGTTCCCAGGGAGGGGTTCAGTACTTC. The complete variable domain, with remaining parts taken from reference TRBV7-2 and TRBJ2-5, reads GAGVSQSPSNKVTEKGKDVELRCDPISGHTALYWYRQSLGQGLEFLIYFQGNSAPDKSGLPSDRFSAERTGGSVSTLTIQRTQQEDSAVYLCASSLSSQGGVQYFGPGTRLLVL.

This clonotype was recorded many times. This sequence joins TRBV20-1 and TRBJ2-5; 12 nucleotides align to TRBD2. This CDR3 region has 14 residues. The germline gives CDR1 DFQATT, CDR2 SNEGSKA (reference sequence). J gave up 2 bases and V 5 bases, and 3 bases lay outside the gene matches. In DNA form, the CDR3 reads TGCAGTGCTGGGGGGACTAGCGGGCAAGAGACCCAGTACTTC. Translation gives CSAGGTSGQETQYF.

This clonotype was picked up many times. The rearrangement uses TRBV12-3 or TRBV12-4 and TRBJ2-2; 14 bases line up with TRBD2. The CDR3 runs to 18 residues. Unmatched junction bases numbered 5, after V lost 5 bases and J lost 0 bases. In DNA, the CDR3 is TGTGCCAGCAGTATAATGGGACTAGCGGGGGCGAACACCGGGGAGCTGTTTTTT. It specifies CASSIMGLAGANTGELFF.

This clonotype was counted many times. This sequence joins TRBV5-1 and TRBJ2-2, with D possibly matching TRBD1 (6 bases). The CDR3 extends over 13 amino acids. Looked up from germline, CDR1 is SGHRS and CDR2 is YFSETQ. V was cut by 4 bases and J by 5 bases, with 9 bases left in between. The CDR3 nucleotides read TGCGCCAGCAGCACCAGGGGAACCGGGGAGCTGTTTTTT. Its translation: CASSTRGTGELFF.

This clonotype came up a few times. The V gene is TRBV2, the J gene TRBJ1-1; D is unclear. V lost 0 bases and J 2 bases, leaving 7 bases between the germline ends. This CDR3 has 14 amino acids. In germline, CDR1 is SNHLY, CDR2 FYNNEI. The CDR3 loop is CASSEARKNTEAFF. DNA for the CDR3: TGTGCCAGCAGTGAAGCCAGGAAAAACACTGAAGCTTTCTTT. Full variable domain (rest looked up from reference TRBV2 and TRBJ1-1): EPEVTQTPSHQVTQMGQEVILRCVPISNHLYFYWYRQILGQKVEFLVSFYNNEISEKSEIFDDQFSVERPDGSNFTLKIRSTKLEDSAMYFCASSEARKNTEAFFGQGTRLTVV.

A few counts support this clonotype. The chain links TRBV6-1 to TRBJ2-3; D call uncertain. Germline assignment: CDR1 MNHNS and CDR2 SASEGT. The CDR3 loop spans 12 amino acids. V was pared by 7 bases and J by 6 bases, with 11 bases between. The CDR3 sequence: CASNGPFDTQYF. The CDR3 DNA sequence: TGTGCCAGCAATGGGCCGTTCGATACGCAGTATTTT.

This clonotype was detected many times. CDR3 in amino acids: CSALLGQGDGYTF. CDR3 DNA: TGCAGTGCTTTGTTGGGACAGGGAGATGGCTACACCTTC. The V gene is TRBV20-1, the J gene TRBJ1-2; 9 bases match TRBD1. Unmatched junction bases numbered 7, after V lost 5 bases and J lost 6 bases. Germline CDR1 is DFQATT and CDR2 is SNEGSKA (reference sequence). The CDR3 extends over 13 amino acids.

In its sample, this clonotype was seen many times. The CDR3 region has the DNA TGTGCCATCAGTGATGGGTGGGGTGAGCAGTTCTTC. This codes for CAISDGWGEQFF. The chain couples TRBV10-3 to TRBJ2-1; no definite D call. This CDR3 comprises 12 residues. Germline-derived CDR1 and CDR2 are ENHRY and SYGVKD. V was pared by 3 bases and J by 9 bases, with 9 bases between.

The chain couples TRBV28 to TRBJ1-1; a weak D match, TRBD1 (6 bases). The CDR3 has 15 amino acids. The germline CDR1 and CDR2 sequences are MDHEN and SYDVKM. The V gene lost 5 bases and the J gene lost 1 base, with 14 bases spanning the gap. The CDR3 DNA sequence: TGTGCCAGCAGTGAGAGACAGGAAGAGAACACTGAAGCTTTCTTT. It specifies CASSERQEENTEAFF.

This clonotype was detected ten times or more. The chain couples TRBV10-1 to TRBJ1-6, with D unresolved. This CDR3 has 13 amino acids. The germline V gene encodes CDR1 WNHNN and CDR2 SYGVQD (reference sequence). Between the trimmed V and J ends, which lost 2 bases and 8 bases, there was a span of 7 bases. In DNA form, the CDR3 reads TGCGCCAGCAGTGAGGGACTTTATTCACCCCTCCACTTT. Translated: CASSEGLYSPLHF.

The chain carries TRBV15 and TRBJ2-1; D tentatively fits TRBD1 or TRBD2 (7 bases each). Germline loops: CDR1 LNHNV, CDR2 YYDKDF (reference sequence). The CDR3 runs 13 residues. Trimming took 8 bases from V and 9 from J, leaving 17 bases between them. The CDR3 here is CATGRPGGGEQFF. The DNA for the CDR3 is TGTGCCACCGGCCGACCAGGGGGGGGTGAGCAGTTCTTC.

The chain recombines TRBV2 with TRBJ1-5, with 8 bases aligning to TRBD1. Germline lookup yields CDR1 SNHLY and CDR2 FYNNEI. V dropped 4 bases and J dropped 6; count of bases not matched to a gene: 14. The CDR3 has 17 residues. This CDR3 is CASSVRTGNPRGQPQHF. The CDR3 region has the DNA TGTGCCAGCAGTGTGAGGACAGGGAACCCCCGAGGTCAGCCCCAGCATTTT.

In its sample, this clonotype was seen many times. The chain couples TRBV6-6 to TRBJ2-7; 8 positions agree with TRBD1. This CDR3 is 16 amino acids long. V dropped 5 bases and J dropped 1; count of bases not matched to a gene: 10. The germline V gene has CDR1 MNHNY and CDR2 SVGAGI (reference sequence). The chain's CDR3 is CASSATGDRLSYEQYF. The CDR3 bases are TGTGCCAGCAGTGCGACAGGGGATCGGCTGTCCTACGAGCAGTACTTC.

This clonotype has at least ten counts. This chain uses TRBV28 with TRBJ1-2, with TRBD1 as a possible D gene (6 bases). Germline V gives CDR1 MDHEN, CDR2 SYDVKM. V lost 6 bases and J lost 3, with 14 bases in between. The CDR3 spans 14 residues. The CDR3, as DNA: TGTGCCAGCAGATCAACAGGGAATCACTATGGCTACACCTTC. Translating gives CASRSTGNHYGYTF.

The chain couples TRBV27 to TRBJ2-5, with 8 nucleotides matching TRBD2. Looked up from germline, CDR1 is MNHEY and CDR2 is SMNVEV (reference sequence). V was clipped by 4 bases and J by 3 bases; unmatched bases: 7. This CDR3 contains 15 residues. The CDR3 spells CASSSTDGREETQYF. CDR3 coding DNA: TGTGCCAGCAGTTCCACCGACGGGAGGGAAGAGACCCAGTACTTC.

This chain links TRBV5-4 with TRBJ2-2, with 7 bases identical to TRBD1. This CDR3 has 15 amino acids. V gave up 4 bases and J gave up 3 bases; unmatched junction bases: 6. Per the germline V gene, CDR1 is SGHNT and CDR2 is YYREEE (reference sequence). The CDR3 loop reads CASSLRDRHTGELFF. CDR3 in DNA: TGTGCCAGCAGCCTGAGGGACAGACACACCGGGGAGCTGTTTTTT.

The table lists this clonotype with many counts. This rearrangement joins TRBV20-1 to TRBJ1-4, with 7 bases fitting TRBD1. Germline loops: CDR1 DFQATT, CDR2 SNEGSKA (reference sequence). This CDR3 is built from 13 residues. Here the CDR3 DNA reads TGCAGCGTGCGTAGACAGGGAATTGAAAAACTGTTTTTT. It is translated as CSVRRQGIEKLFF.

This clonotype has a count of ten or more. This sequence joins TRBV6-5 and TRBJ1-5; D gene uncertain. V lost 4 bases to trimming and J lost 9 bases, with 16 bases between them. This CDR3 spans 14 amino acids. Per the germline V gene, CDR1 is MNHEY and CDR2 is SVGAGI. The CDR3 spells CASSSLGGLAPQHF. The DNA for the CDR3 is TGTGCCAGCAGTTCCCTGGGAGGGTTGGCGCCCCAGCATTTT.